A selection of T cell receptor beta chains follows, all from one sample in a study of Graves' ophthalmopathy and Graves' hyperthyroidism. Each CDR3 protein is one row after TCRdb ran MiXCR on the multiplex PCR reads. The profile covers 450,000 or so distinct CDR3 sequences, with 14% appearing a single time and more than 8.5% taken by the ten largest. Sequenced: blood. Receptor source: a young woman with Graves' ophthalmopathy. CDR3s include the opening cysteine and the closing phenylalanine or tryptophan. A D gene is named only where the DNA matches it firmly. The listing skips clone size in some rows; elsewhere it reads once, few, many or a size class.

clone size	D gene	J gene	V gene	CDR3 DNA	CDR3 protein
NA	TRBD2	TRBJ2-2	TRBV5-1	TGCGCCAGCAGCTTGGCCGGAGCGGGACGAGGGACCGGGGAGCTGTTTTTT	CASSLAGAGRGTGELFF
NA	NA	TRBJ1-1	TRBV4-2	TGTGCCAGCAGCCTCCTACCCAGGTCAGGAACTGAAGCTTTCTTT	CASSLLPRSGTEAFF
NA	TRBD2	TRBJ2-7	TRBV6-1	TGTGCCAGCAGTGAACGGAGAGGGGTCCTAGCGGGGGGATACTACGAGCAGTACTTC	CASSERRGVLAGGYYEQYF
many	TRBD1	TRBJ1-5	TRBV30	TGTGCCTGGAGTGGGGACAGGTCCTTTAGCAATCAGCCCCAGCATTTT	CAWSGDRSFSNQPQHF
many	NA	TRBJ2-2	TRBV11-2	TGTGCCAGCAGCTTCCCAATCCCCGGGCCAGGATCCACCGGGGAGCTGTTTTTT	CASSFPIPGPGSTGELFF
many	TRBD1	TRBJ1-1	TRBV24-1	TGTGCCACCAGAGAAGGGGGACAGCCGAACACTGAAGCTTTCTTT	CATREGGQPNTEAFF
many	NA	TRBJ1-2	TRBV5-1	TGCGCCAGCAGCGGCGGACGGGGGCTTGGCTACACCTTC	CASSGGRGLGYTF
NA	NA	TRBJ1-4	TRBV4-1	TGCGCCAGCAGCCAAGCACTAGGGGCTAATGAAAAACTGTTTTTT	CASSQALGANEKLFF
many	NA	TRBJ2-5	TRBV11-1	TGTGCCAGCAGCTCTCACCAAGAGACCCAGTACTTC	CASSSHQETQYF
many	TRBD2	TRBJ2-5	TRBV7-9	TGTGCCAGCAGCTTAGTACTAGCGAAAGAGACCCAGTACTTC	CASSLVLAKETQYF